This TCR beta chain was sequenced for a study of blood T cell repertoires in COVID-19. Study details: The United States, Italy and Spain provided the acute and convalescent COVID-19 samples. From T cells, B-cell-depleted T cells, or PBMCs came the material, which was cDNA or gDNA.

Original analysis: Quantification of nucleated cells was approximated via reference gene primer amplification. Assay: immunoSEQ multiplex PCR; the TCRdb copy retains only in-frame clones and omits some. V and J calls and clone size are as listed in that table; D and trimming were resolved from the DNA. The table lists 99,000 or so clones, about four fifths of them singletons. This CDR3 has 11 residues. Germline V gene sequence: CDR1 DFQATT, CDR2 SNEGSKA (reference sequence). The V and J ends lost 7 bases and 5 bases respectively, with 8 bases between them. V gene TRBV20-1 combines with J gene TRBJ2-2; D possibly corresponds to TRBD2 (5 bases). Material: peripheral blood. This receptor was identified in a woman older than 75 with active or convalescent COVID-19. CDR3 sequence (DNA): TGCAGTGTCGAGGGTACCGGGGAGCTGTTTTTT. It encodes CSVEGTGELFF.